This T cell receptor (beta chain) appears in the sequencing data of a study of cytomegalovirus exposure and HLA in healthy donors. Study-wide results and caveats: Researchers counted around 160 TCR beta chains as cytomegalovirus-associated. There were some V segments, including TRBV6-2 and TRBV6-3, excluded as indistinguishable.

Comments on this clone: Its antigen is unknown.

CDR3 length equals 13 residues. Losses at the gene ends were 4 bases for V and 3 bases for J; bases not matched to a gene: 3. From germline, CDR1 is MNHEY and CDR2 SMNVEV (reference sequence). Use of 60 Vbeta and 13 Jbeta primers characterized the PCR. Clones were sequenced by immunoSEQ multiplex PCR, and TCRdb holds only the in-frame ones, with some missing. The sample has roughly 200,000 clones, about 82% seen once. The material sequenced was PBMCs. The TCR was taken from a woman in her 50s in good health and CMV-seronegative. This chain uses TRBV27 with TRBJ2-7; TRBD2 agrees at 7 bases. In nucleotides, the CDR3 is TGTGCCAGCAGTTCCGGGGAGGGCTACGAGCAGTACTTC. Translating gives CASSSGEGYEQYF.